These 5 T cell receptor beta chains were all obtained from the same sample, sequenced in a study of T cells in Graves' hyperthyroidism and ophthalmopathy. TCR beta CDR3 region amplification was performed from RNA transcripts. The TCR CDR3 was amplified in a first-round RT-PCR using the HTBI primer set. One entry per CDR3 protein results from TCRdb running MiXCR on the multiplex PCR reads. The table shows hundreds of thousands of distinct CDR3 sequences, with around 21% occurring only once. The material sequenced was blood. These receptors all come from a man aged 25-40 years with Graves' ophthalmopathy.

The rearrangement uses TRBV5-5 and TRBJ2-1, with TRBD2 matching over 15 bases. The CDR3 contains 16 residues. CDR1 is SGHKS, CDR2 YYEKEE, per germline (reference sequence). V was pared by 4 bases and J by 7 bases, with 6 bases of the junction left unmatched. The CDR3 region has the DNA TGTGCCAGCAGCGAAGGGACTAGCGGGAGGTTGAATGAGCAGTTCTTC. It translates to CASSEGTSGRLNEQFF.

This clonotype turned up a few times. The chain joins TRBV27 to TRBJ1-5; 9 bases line up with TRBD1. The J segment lost 2 bases and the V segment lost 7 bases, leaving 6 bases of the junction unmatched. The CDR3 sequence is 15 residues long. The germline CDR1 and CDR2 sequences are MNHEY and SMNVEV (reference sequence). This CDR3 reads CASNSQGAGNQPQHF. DNA for the CDR3: TGTGCCAGCAACTCACAGGGGGCTGGCAATCAGCCCCAGCATTTT.

This chain connects TRBV6-1 to TRBJ2-2; D might be TRBD1 (6 bases). This CDR3 is 14 amino acids long. The V end was cut by 6 bases, the J end by 7 bases, with 15 bases between. Germline V gene lookup returns CDR1 MNHNS and CDR2 SASEGT. The CDR3 reads CASRADRKVGELFF. In DNA, the CDR3 is TGTGCCAGCAGAGCCGACAGGAAGGTCGGGGAGCTGTTTTTT.

V is TRBV20-1 and J is TRBJ2-7, with D perhaps TRBD2 (5 bases). The V end lost 3 bases, the J end lost 2 bases, and 14 bases lay between the germline ends. This CDR3 is 14 amino acids long. Per germline, CDR1 DFQATT and CDR2 SNEGSKA (reference sequence). The CDR3 DNA follows: TGCAGTGCTAGCGTGAGGGTTGGCACCTACGAGCAGTACTTC. Translating it yields CSASVRVGTYEQYF.

The sample holds a few counts of this clonotype. The chain is built from TRBV4-2 and TRBJ2-7; a possible D gene is TRBD2 (5 bases). V was pared by 3 bases and J by 1 base, with 10 bases between. CDR1 is LGHNA and CDR2 is YNFKEQ in the germline V gene. The CDR3 consists of 14 residues. The CDR3, as DNA: TGTGCCAGCAGCCAGGAGGCGGTATCCTACGAGCAGTACTTC. Translating gives CASSQEAVSYEQYF.